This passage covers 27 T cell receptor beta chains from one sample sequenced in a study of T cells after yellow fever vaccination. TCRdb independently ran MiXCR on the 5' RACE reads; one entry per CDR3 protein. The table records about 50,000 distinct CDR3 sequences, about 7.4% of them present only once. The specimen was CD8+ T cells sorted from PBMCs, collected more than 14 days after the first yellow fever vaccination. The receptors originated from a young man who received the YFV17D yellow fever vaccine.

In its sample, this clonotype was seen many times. The CDR3 sequence: CASSMGQGAYNEQFF. In DNA form, the CDR3 reads TGTGCCAGTAGTATGGGACAGGGGGCCTACAATGAGCAGTTCTTC. The rearrangement joins TRBV19 to TRBJ2-1; 11 nucleotides match TRBD1. Trimming removed 3 bases from V and 2 bases from J; junction bases left unmatched: 0. The CDR3 spans 15 residues. Germline V CDR1 and CDR2: LNHDA, SQIVND (reference sequence).

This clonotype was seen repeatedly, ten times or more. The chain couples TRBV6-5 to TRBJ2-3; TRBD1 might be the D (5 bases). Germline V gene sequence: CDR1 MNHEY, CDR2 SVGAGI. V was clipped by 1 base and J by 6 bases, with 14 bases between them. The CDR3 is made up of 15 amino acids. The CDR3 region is CASSYLGATQDTQYF. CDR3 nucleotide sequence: TGTGCCAGCAGTTACTTAGGGGCCACCCAGGATACGCAGTATTTT.

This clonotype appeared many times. The DNA of the CDR3 is TGTGCCAGGCGGGACCCTTCTGAGAATGAGCAGTTCTTC. Protein sequence: CARRDPSENEQFF. The chain is built from TRBV7-2 and TRBJ2-1; the D gene is possibly TRBD2 (6 bases). The CDR3 runs to 13 residues. Per the germline V gene, CDR1 is SGHTA and CDR2 is FQGNSA. V lost 9 bases to trimming and J lost 7 bases, with 16 bases between them.

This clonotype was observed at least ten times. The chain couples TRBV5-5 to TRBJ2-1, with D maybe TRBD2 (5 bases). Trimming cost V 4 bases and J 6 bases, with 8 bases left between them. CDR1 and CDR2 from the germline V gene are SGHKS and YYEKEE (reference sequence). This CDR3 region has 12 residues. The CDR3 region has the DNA TGTGCCAGCAGCCAAAGCGGCAATGAGCAGTTCTTC. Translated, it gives CASSQSGNEQFF. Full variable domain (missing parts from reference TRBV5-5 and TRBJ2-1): DAGVTQSPTHLIKTRGQQVTLRCSPISGHKSVSWYQQVLGQGPQFIFQYYEKEERGRGNFPDRFSARQFPNYSSELNVNALLLGDSALYLCASSQSGNEQFFGPGTRLTVL.

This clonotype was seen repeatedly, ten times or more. Here the CDR3 reads CASSYFVSGDEQFF. The DNA of the CDR3 is TGTGCCAGCAGTTACTTCGTTAGCGGGGATGAGCAGTTCTTC. The gene calls are TRBV6-5 and TRBJ2-1, with 8 positions matching TRBD2. V lost 1 base and J lost 8; bases outside the gene matches: 4. The CDR3 is 14 amino acids. CDR1 is MNHEY and CDR2 is SVGAGI in the germline V gene.

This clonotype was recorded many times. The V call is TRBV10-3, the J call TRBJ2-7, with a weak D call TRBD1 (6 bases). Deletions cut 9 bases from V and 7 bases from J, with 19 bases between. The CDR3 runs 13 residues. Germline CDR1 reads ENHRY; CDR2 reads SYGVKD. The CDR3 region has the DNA TGTGCCATTTCCAGGGGTAGTGATGGGGAGCAGTACGTC. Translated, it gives CAISRGSDGEQYV.

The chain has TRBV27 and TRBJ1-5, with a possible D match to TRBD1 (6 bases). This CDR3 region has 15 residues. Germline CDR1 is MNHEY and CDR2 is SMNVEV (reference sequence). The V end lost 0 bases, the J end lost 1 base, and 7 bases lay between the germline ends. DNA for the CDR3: TGTGCCAGCAGTTTATCCACAGGGAGCAATCAGCCCCAGCATTTT. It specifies CASSLSTGSNQPQHF.

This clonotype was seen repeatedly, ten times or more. CDR3 sequence reads: CSVEDRAAEGETQYF. For the CDR3, the DNA is TGCAGCGTTGAAGATCGGGCAGCCGAAGGAGAGACCCAGTACTTC. The rearrangement links TRBV29-1 to TRBJ2-5; D unresolved. V lost 0 bases to trimming and J lost 4 bases, with 15 bases between them. CDR1 and CDR2 from the germline V gene are SQVTM and ANQGSEA. The CDR3 runs to 15 residues.

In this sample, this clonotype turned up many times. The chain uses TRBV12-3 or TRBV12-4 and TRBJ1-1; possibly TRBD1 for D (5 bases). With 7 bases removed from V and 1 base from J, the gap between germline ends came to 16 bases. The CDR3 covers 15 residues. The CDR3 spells CASTLVTDANTEAFF. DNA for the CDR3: TGTGCCAGCACCCTAGTGACAGATGCGAACACTGAAGCTTTCTTT.

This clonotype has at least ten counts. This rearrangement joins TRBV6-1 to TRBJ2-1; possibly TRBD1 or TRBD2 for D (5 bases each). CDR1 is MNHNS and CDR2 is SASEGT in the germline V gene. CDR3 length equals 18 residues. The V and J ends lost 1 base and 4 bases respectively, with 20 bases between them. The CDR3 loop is CASSEVSVGTVGYNEQFF. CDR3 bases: TGTGCCAGCAGTGAAGTGTCGGTAGGGACCGTCGGGTACAATGAGCAGTTCTTC.

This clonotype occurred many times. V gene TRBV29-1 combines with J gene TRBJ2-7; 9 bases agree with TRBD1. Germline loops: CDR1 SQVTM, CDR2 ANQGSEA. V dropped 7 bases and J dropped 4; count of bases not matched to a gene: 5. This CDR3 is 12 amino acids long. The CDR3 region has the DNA TGCAGCGCGACAGGGGGAAGGTACGAGCAGTACTTC. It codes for CSATGGRYEQYF.

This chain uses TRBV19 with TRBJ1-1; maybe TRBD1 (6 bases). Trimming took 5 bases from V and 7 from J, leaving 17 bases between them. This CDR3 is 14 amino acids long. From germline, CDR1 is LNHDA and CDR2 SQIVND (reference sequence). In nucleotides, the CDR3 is TGTGCCAGTAGTCTAGGCAGGGGCGTGGATGAAGCTTTCTTT. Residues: CASSLGRGVDEAFF.

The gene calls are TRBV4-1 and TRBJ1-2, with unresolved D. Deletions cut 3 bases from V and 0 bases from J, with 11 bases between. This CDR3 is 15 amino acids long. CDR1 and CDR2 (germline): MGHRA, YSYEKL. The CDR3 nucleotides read TGCGCCAGCAGCCAGACAACCGGGCCTAACTATGGCTACACCTTC. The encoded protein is CASSQTTGPNYGYTF.

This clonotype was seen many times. The DNA of the CDR3 is TGTGCCAGCAGCCTGTGGCAGGGGCGCTTTGAGACCCAGTACTTC. It specifies CASSLWQGRFETQYF. The V call is TRBV11-2, the J call TRBJ2-5, with a tentative D call TRBD1 (6 bases). Germline assignment: CDR1 SGHAT and CDR2 FQNNGV. CDR3 length equals 15 residues. Trimming cost V 5 bases and J 5 bases, with 18 bases left between them.

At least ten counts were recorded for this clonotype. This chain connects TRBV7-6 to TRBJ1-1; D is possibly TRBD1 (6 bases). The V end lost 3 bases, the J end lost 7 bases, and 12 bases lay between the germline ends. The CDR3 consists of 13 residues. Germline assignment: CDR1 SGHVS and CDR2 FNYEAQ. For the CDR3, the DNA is TGTGCCAGCAGCTTGGGGCAACAGGGTGAAGCTTTCTTT. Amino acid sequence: CASSLGQQGEAFF. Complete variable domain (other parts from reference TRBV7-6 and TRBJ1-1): GAGVSQSPRYKVTKRGQDVALRCDPISGHVSLYWYRQALGQGPEFLTYFNYEAQQDKSGLPNDRFSAERPEGSISTLTIQRTEQRDSAMYRCASSLGQQGEAFFGQGTRLTVV.

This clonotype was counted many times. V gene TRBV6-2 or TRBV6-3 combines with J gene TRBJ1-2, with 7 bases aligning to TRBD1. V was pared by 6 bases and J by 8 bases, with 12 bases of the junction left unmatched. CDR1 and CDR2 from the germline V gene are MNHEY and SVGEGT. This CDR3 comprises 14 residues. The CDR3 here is CASSLWTGPLGYTF. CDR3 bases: TGTGCCAGCAGCCTATGGACAGGCCCTTTAGGCTACACCTTC.

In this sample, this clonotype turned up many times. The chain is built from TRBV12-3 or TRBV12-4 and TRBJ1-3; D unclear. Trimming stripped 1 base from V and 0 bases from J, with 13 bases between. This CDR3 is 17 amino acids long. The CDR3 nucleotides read TGTGCCAGCAGTTTAGGGGGTCACCTGTTCTCTGGAAACACCATATATTTT. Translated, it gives CASSLGGHLFSGNTIYF.

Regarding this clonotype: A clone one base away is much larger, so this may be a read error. The CDR3 loop reads CASSLGRKQYV. In DNA, the CDR3 is TGTGCCAGCAGTTTAGGCCGAAAGCAGTACGTC. The genes are TRBV6-2 or TRBV6-3 and TRBJ2-7; D gene ambiguous. Per the germline V gene, CDR1 is MNHEY and CDR2 is SVGEGT. V was clipped by 4 bases and J by 8 bases, with 9 bases between them. The CDR3 has 11 residues.

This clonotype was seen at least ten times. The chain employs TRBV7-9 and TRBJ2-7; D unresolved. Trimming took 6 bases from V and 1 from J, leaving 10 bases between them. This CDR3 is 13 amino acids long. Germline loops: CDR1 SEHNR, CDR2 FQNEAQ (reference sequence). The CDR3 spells CASRPMGSYEQYF. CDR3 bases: TGTGCCAGCAGACCCATGGGGTCCTACGAGCAGTACTTC.

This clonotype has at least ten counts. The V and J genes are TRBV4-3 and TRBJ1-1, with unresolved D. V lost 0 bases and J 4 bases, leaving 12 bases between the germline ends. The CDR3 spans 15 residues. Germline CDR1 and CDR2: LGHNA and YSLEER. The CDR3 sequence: CASSQDRGVGTEAFF. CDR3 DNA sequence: TGCGCCAGCAGCCAAGATCGCGGGGTTGGCACTGAAGCTTTCTTT.

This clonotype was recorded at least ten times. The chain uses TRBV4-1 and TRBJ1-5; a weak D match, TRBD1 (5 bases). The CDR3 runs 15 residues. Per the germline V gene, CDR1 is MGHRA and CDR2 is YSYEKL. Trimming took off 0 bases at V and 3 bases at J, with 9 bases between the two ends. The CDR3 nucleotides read TGCGCCAGCAGCCAAGAACAACAGGTCAATCAGCCCCAGCATTTT. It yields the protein CASSQEQQVNQPQHF.

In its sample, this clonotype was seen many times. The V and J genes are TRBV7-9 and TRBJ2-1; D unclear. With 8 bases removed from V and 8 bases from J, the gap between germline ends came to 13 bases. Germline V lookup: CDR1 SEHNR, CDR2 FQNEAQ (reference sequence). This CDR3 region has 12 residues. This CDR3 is CASRALVDEQFF. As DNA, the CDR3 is TGTGCCAGCCGAGCTTTGGTCGATGAGCAGTTCTTC.

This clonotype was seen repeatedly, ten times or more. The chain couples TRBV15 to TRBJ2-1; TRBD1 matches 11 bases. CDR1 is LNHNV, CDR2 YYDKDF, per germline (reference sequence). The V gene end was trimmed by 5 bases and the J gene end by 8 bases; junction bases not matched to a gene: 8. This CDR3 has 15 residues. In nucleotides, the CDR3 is TGTGCCACCAGCCACCCGGACAGGGGGCCAGATGAGCAGTTCTTC. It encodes CATSHPDRGPDEQFF.

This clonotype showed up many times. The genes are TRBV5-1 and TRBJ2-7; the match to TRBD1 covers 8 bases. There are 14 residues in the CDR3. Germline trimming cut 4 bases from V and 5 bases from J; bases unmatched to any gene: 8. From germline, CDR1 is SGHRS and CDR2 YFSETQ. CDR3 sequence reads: CASSIGQGADEQYF. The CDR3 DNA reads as TGCGCCAGCAGCATAGGACAGGGAGCGGACGAGCAGTACTTC.

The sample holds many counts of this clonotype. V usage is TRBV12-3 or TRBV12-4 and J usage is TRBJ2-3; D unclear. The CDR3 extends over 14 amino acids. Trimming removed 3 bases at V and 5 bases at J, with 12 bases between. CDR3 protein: CASSLMGSRDTQYF. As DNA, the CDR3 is TGTGCCAGCAGTTTGATGGGAAGTCGAGATACGCAGTATTTT.

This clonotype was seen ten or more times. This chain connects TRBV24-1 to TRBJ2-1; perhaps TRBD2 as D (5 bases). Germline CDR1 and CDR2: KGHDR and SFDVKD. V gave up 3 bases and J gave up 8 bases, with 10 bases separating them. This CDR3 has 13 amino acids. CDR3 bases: TGTGCCACCAGTGATGAGGGCAACGATGAGCAGTTCTTC. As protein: CATSDEGNDEQFF.

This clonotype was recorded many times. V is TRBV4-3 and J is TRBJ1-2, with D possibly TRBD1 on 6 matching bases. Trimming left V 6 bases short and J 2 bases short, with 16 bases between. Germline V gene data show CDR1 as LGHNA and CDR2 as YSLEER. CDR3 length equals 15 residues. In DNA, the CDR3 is TGCGCCAGCAGTCAGTACAGGGCGGCAAACTATGGCTACACCTTC. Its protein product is CASSQYRAANYGYTF.